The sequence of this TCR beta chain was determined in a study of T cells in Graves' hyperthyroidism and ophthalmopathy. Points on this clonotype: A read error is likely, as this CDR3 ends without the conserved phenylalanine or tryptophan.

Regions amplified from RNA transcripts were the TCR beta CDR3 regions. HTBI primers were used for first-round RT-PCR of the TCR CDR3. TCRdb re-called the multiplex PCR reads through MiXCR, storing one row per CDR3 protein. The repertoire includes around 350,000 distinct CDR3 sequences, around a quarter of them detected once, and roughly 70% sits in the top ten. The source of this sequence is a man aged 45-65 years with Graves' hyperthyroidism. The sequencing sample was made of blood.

CDR3 bases: TGTGCGAGCAGGGAGGACCGGGGGCTGAACACTGAAGCTTTCTTG. Amino acid sequence: CASREDRGLNTEAFL. The J gene is TRBJ1-1, the V gene TRBV28, with D maybe TRBD1 (6 bases). Germline CDR1 reads MDHEN; CDR2 reads SYDVKM. The CDR3 is 15 amino acids.